Below are 7 T cell receptor beta chains sequenced from a single sample in a study of monozygotic twins with inflammatory bowel disease. TCRdb reprocessed the 5' RACE reads, with one entry per CDR3 protein and no DNA. The sample holds approximately 400,000 distinct CDR3 sequences. Material: blood. The receptors originated from a human donor with ulcerative colitis or Crohn's disease, or a healthy co-twin of an affected twin (not recorded which).

The V gene is TRBV7-2, the J gene TRBJ2-7; TCRdb designates TRBD1, a call that cannot be tested without DNA. Germline V gene lookup returns CDR1 SGHTA and CDR2 FQGNSA. CDR3 length equals 15 residues. The CDR3 loop is CASSVTGGVSYEQYF.

V and J are TRBV6-1 and TRBJ2-5; TCRdb's D call, TRBD1, is unchecked because there is no DNA. CDR1 is MNHNS, CDR2 SASEGT, per germline. The CDR3 has 15 amino acids. CDR3 sequence reads: CATRRDRVRGETQYF.

V usage is TRBV19 and J usage is TRBJ1-5; TCRdb gives TRBD1 as the D gene, but with no DNA this cannot be confirmed. Looked up from germline, CDR1 is LNHDA and CDR2 is SQIVND (reference sequence). The CDR3 extends over 12 amino acids. The CDR3 sequence: CASRRGQQPQHF.

This chain joins TRBV11-2 and TRBJ1-1. The germline CDR1 and CDR2 sequences are SGHAT and FQNNGV. The CDR3 sequence is 13 residues long. The CDR3 spells CASSLEWNTEAFF.

The J gene is TRBJ2-2, the V gene TRBV29-1; TCRdb reports TRBD1, a call that lacks DNA to check it against. Germline CDR1 and CDR2: SQVTM and ANQGSEA. This CDR3 spans 16 amino acids. The CDR3 here is CSASGVRVPNTGELFF.

The chain uses TRBV2 and TRBJ2-1; TCRdb outputs TRBD1, but without DNA this stays unchecked. This CDR3 comprises 12 residues. Germline-derived CDR1 and CDR2 are SNHLY and FYNNEI. The CDR3 protein is CASSRPGGEQFF.

The chain has TRBV6-5 and TRBJ2-5; TCRdb returns TRBD1, unconfirmable since there is no DNA. The germline gives CDR1 MNHEY, CDR2 SVGAGI. The CDR3 is 15 amino acids. Here the CDR3 reads CASSYSPPPGGPQYF.